The 24 T cell receptor beta chains in this list originate from one sample, sequenced in a study of regulatory T cells in long-lasting Graves disease. Time point here: newly diagnosed GD, antithyroid drugs for less than 3 months. The TCR library was prepared using RNA isolated from PBMCs. CDR3 regions were amplified by Arm-PCR using iRepertoire HTBI primers to build TCR beta libraries. MiXCR, applied by TCRdb to the multiplex PCR reads, yields one record per CDR3 protein. The profile shows approximately 400,000 distinct CDR3 sequences, 15% of them singletons. These sequences were also reported in another study, on T cells in Graves' hyperthyroidism and ophthalmopathy.

The specimen comprised peripheral blood mononuclear cells (PBMCs), sampled at new diagnosis, from a patient treated with antithyroid drugs. The receptors were sampled from a woman in her twenties or thirties with Graves disease.

J is TRBJ1-2 and V is TRBV25-1; 7 bases line up with TRBD1. After removal of 7 bases from V and 5 bases from J, the junction contained 13 bases not matched to a gene. This CDR3 is 15 amino acids long. From germline, CDR1 is MGHDK and CDR2 SYGVNS. As DNA, the CDR3 is TGTGCCAGCAAAGCCCCAGGGGGAGCTGATTATGGCTACACCTTC. Translating gives CASKAPGGADYGYTF.

This clonotype was recorded many times. This chain joins TRBV20-1 and TRBJ2-1, with TRBD2 matching 11 bases. Germline CDR1 and CDR2: DFQATT and SNEGSKA (reference sequence). This CDR3 spans 16 amino acids. The ends lost 1 base at V and 0 bases at J; junction bases unmatched: 2. The CDR3 nucleotides are TGCAGTGCTAGAGGGACTAGCGGGTTCTCCTACAATGAGCAGTTCTTC. This translates into CSARGTSGFSYNEQFF.

This clonotype showed up many times. This chain connects TRBV12-3 or TRBV12-4 to TRBJ1-2; 8 bases align to TRBD1. CDR3 length equals 15 residues. V lost 5 bases and J lost 6; bases outside the gene matches: 11. The CDR3 reads CASSPTGTGGNGYTF. CDR3 bases: TGTGCCAGCAGTCCAACCGGGACAGGCGGGAATGGCTACACCTTC.

This clonotype was seen a few times. The J gene is TRBJ2-7, the V gene TRBV2, with D unresolved. Germline loops: CDR1 SNHLY, CDR2 FYNNEI. The CDR3 has 12 amino acids. Trimming pared 8 bases from V and 2 bases from J, leaving 10 bases between. CDR3 loop: CASADSPYEQYF. The CDR3 region has the DNA TGTGCCAGCGCAGATAGCCCCTACGAGCAGTACTTC.

In this sample, this clonotype turned up a few times. The genes are TRBV20-1 and TRBJ2-2; 9 bases line up with TRBD2. The CDR3 extends over 16 amino acids. The germline V gene has CDR1 DFQATT and CDR2 SNEGSKA (reference sequence). J lost 5 bases, V lost 0 bases, and 7 bases had no gene match. This CDR3 is CSARESGTSITGELFF. The CDR3 DNA follows: TGCAGTGCTAGAGAATCCGGGACTAGCATTACCGGGGAGCTGTTTTTT.

The gene calls are TRBV7-8 and TRBJ2-5; the match to TRBD2 covers 7 bases. Germline V gives CDR1 SGHVS, CDR2 FQNEAQ. The V and J ends lost 3 bases and 1 base, in that order; junction bases with no gene match: 20. CDR3 size: 20 residues. The CDR3 DNA reads as TGTGCCAGCAGCTTTAGTGGGCTAGCGGCTCTCCCGGTTTTCCAAGAGACCCAGTACTTC. The encoded protein is CASSFSGLAALPVFQETQYF.

In this sample, this clonotype turned up a few times. Sequence at one end of the junction differs from germline and may be a read error. The gene calls are TRBV6-1 and TRBJ2-7, with D perhaps matching TRBD2 (6 bases). The CDR3 runs 14 residues. Germline lookup yields CDR1 MNHNS and CDR2 SASEGT. The CDR3 is CASREGTSPYEQYF. DNA for the CDR3: TGTGCCAGCAGAGAAGGGACTTCTCCCTACGAGCAGTACTTC.

V usage is TRBV20-1 and J usage is TRBJ2-3; D may be TRBD2 (6 bases). Germline assignment: CDR1 DFQATT and CDR2 SNEGSKA (reference sequence). This CDR3 spans 15 amino acids. Between the trimmed V and J ends, which lost 3 bases and 4 bases, there was a span of 17 bases. The DNA of the CDR3 is TGCAGTGCTAGGAGCTTGTCCGGAGGGCCAGATACGCAGTATTTT. Amino acids: CSARSLSGGPDTQYF.

The genes are TRBV18 and TRBJ2-2; TRBD1 matches at 9 bases. The V and J ends lost 3 bases and 6 bases, in that order; junction bases with no gene match: 8. The CDR3 sequence is 16 residues long. CDR1 KGHSH and CDR2 LQKENI come from the germline V gene. The CDR3 here is CASSPSGQGTSGELFF. CDR3 nucleotide sequence: TGTGCCAGCTCACCCTCTGGACAGGGGACGTCCGGGGAGCTGTTTTTT.

This clonotype came up many times. The genes are TRBV6-5 and TRBJ2-3, with D unresolved. Germline V CDR1 and CDR2: MNHEY, SVGAGI. The CDR3 totals 17 residues. The V end lost 1 base, the J end lost 1 base, and 15 bases lay between the germline ends. The CDR3 DNA reads TGTGCCAGCAGTTACTATTTAACCAGCTTGGGCACAGATACGCAGTATTTT. Translation gives CASSYYLTSLGTDTQYF.

This clonotype has ten or more counts. This chain joins TRBV24-1 and TRBJ1-4; the D is unclear. Germline assignment: CDR1 KGHDR and CDR2 SFDVKD. Trimming removed 3 bases at V and 8 bases at J, with 12 bases between. The CDR3 consists of 14 residues. The CDR3 DNA reads as TGTGCCACCAGTGATGGGTGGTTGGACGAAAAACTGTTTTTT. Amino acid sequence: CATSDGWLDEKLFF.

The table lists this clonotype with many counts. V is TRBV2 and J is TRBJ1-2; D gene uncertain. Trimming stripped 2 bases from V and 4 bases from J, with 8 bases between. CDR1 is SNHLY and CDR2 is FYNNEI in the germline V gene. CDR3 length: 13 amino acids. CDR3 nucleotides: TGTGCCAGCAGTGAACTCCGAGGCTATGGCTACACCTTC. This gives the protein CASSELRGYGYTF.

The chain carries TRBV10-3 and TRBJ1-2; D gene uncertain. From germline, CDR1 is ENHRY and CDR2 SYGVKD. V was shortened by 2 bases and J by 1 base, with 11 bases between the two germline ends. CDR3 length equals 15 residues. The CDR3 DNA follows: TGTGCCATCAGTGAGACGGGAGGAGTTAACTATGGCTACACCTTC. Its protein is CAISETGGVNYGYTF.

This clonotype showed up just a few times. The chain joins TRBV7-3 to TRBJ2-1; weak D call: TRBD1 (6 bases). The CDR3 spans 10 residues. CDR1 and CDR2 from the germline V gene are SGHTA and FQGTGA. Trimming removed 8 bases from V and 8 bases from J, with 7 bases in between. This CDR3 reads CASAGDEQFF. As DNA, the CDR3 is TGTGCCAGCGCAGGGGATGAGCAGTTCTTC.

This clonotype was observed at least ten times. The genes are TRBV3-1 and TRBJ1-2, with D possibly TRBD1 on 5 matching bases. The CDR3 consists of 16 residues. The V gene's germline CDR1 is LGHDT and CDR2 YNNKEL (reference sequence). Trimming took 4 bases from V and 4 from J, leaving 19 bases between them. The CDR3 protein is CASSRYSWWGSYGYTF. The CDR3 DNA is TGTGCCAGCAGCCGATACAGTTGGTGGGGGAGCTATGGCTACACCTTC.

This clonotype was counted between two and nine times. The chain joins TRBV29-1 to TRBJ2-1; a weak D match, TRBD2 (6 bases). The CDR3 has 14 amino acids. V was pared by 7 bases and J by 6 bases, with 19 bases between. The germline gives CDR1 SQVTM, CDR2 ANQGSEA. The DNA for the CDR3 is TGCAGCGGTTTCGGGCTAGCGAGAAGCAATGAGCAGTTCTTC. Translated, it gives CSGFGLARSNEQFF.

This clonotype was seen many times. The chain has TRBV18 and TRBJ1-5, with D unresolved. The CDR3 contains 15 residues. Trimming removed 5 bases at V and 0 bases at J, with 11 bases between. CDR1 and CDR2 (germline): KGHSH, LQKENI. DNA of the CDR3: TGTGCCAGCTCAGAGTCCTCAAATAGCAATCAGCCCCAGCATTTT. Its translation is CASSESSNSNQPQHF.

This clonotype has at least ten counts. The rearrangement joins TRBV28 to TRBJ1-1; D perhaps matches TRBD1 (6 bases). The V gene's germline CDR1 is MDHEN and CDR2 SYDVKM. V was shortened by 2 bases and J by 2 bases, with 15 bases between the two germline ends. This CDR3 contains 16 residues. CDR3 in DNA: TGTGCCAGCAGTTTAGACGGGGGCATCGGTAACACTGAAGCTTTCTTT. Residues: CASSLDGGIGNTEAFF.

The V call is TRBV12-3 or TRBV12-4, the J call TRBJ1-5, with no clear D. V gave up 2 bases and J gave up 3 bases, with 11 bases separating them. This CDR3 has 15 amino acids. CDR3 DNA sequence: TGTGCCAGCAGTTTAAACCGGGTCCTCAATCAGCCCCAGCATTTT. It codes for CASSLNRVLNQPQHF.

This clonotype was observed at least ten times. The rearrangement uses TRBV5-1 and TRBJ2-7, with TRBD1 matching over 9 bases. Germline V gene data show CDR1 as SGHRS and CDR2 as YFSETQ. V lost 0 bases to trimming and J lost 6 bases; unmatched junction nucleotides: 4. The CDR3 length is 14 residues. The chain's CDR3 is CASSLGDRELEQYF. Here the CDR3 DNA reads TGCGCCAGCAGCTTGGGGGACAGGGAGCTCGAGCAGTACTTC.

The gene calls are TRBV28 and TRBJ1-1; weak D call: TRBD1 (5 bases). The germline V gene encodes CDR1 MDHEN and CDR2 SYDVKM. Trimming removed 2 bases from V and 11 bases from J, with 15 bases in between. The CDR3 runs 13 residues. The CDR3 nucleotides are TGTGCCAGCAGTTTAGGGGGAGAACACAGGGCTTTCTTT. It yields the protein CASSLGGEHRAFF.

V usage is TRBV24-1 and J usage is TRBJ1-4; the D gene is possibly TRBD1 (6 bases). CDR3 length: 18 residues. V was pared by 2 bases and J by 4 bases, with 19 bases between. CDR1 is KGHDR and CDR2 is SFDVKD in the germline V gene. The CDR3 DNA follows: TGTGCCACCAGTGATTCGGGGGCCCAGGGGTCCCTTAATGAAAAACTGTTTTTT. Translation: CATSDSGAQGSLNEKLFF.

The chain employs TRBV6-2 or TRBV6-3 and TRBJ1-2; 7 nucleotides match TRBD1. J gave up 4 bases and V 8 bases, and 7 bases lay outside the gene matches. The CDR3 sequence is 13 residues long. Per germline, CDR1 MNHEY and CDR2 SVGEGT. The CDR3: CASGVRTGYGYTF. CDR3 coding DNA: TGTGCCAGCGGGGTGCGGACAGGCTATGGCTACACCTTC.

This clonotype was detected ten times or more. The chain carries TRBV5-1 and TRBJ2-3; maybe TRBD1 (6 bases). The ends were cut back, 0 bases at V and 4 bases at J, with 12 bases in the middle. Germline V gene lookup returns CDR1 SGHRS and CDR2 YFSETQ. The length of the CDR3 is 15 residues. This CDR3 reads CASSLVGQLADTQYF. In DNA, the CDR3 is TGCGCCAGCAGCTTGGTTGGACAGTTGGCAGATACGCAGTATTTT.